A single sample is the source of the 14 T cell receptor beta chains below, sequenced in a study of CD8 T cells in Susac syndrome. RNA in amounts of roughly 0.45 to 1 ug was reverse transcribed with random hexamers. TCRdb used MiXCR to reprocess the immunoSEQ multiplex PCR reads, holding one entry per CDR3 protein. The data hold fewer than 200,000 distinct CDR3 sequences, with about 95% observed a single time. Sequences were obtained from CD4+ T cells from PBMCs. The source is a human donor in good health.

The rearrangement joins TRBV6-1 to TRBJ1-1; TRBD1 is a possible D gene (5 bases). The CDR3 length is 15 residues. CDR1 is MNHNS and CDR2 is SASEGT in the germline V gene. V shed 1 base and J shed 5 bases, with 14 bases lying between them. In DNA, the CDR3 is TGTGCCAGCAGTGAAGGGATAGCAGGGCAGACTGAAGCTTTCTTT. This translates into CASSEGIAGQTEAFF.

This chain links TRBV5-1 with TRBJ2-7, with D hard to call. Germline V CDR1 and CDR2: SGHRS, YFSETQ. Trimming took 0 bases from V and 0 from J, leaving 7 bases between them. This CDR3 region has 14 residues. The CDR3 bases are TGCGCCAGCAGCTTGGGGAGCAACTCCTACGAGCAGTACTTC. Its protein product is CASSLGSNSYEQYF.

The CDR3 is CASSAISGWSYEQYF. CDR3 coding DNA: TGTGCCAGCAGTGCTATTTCGGGATGGTCCTACGAGCAGTACTTC. This chain connects TRBV9 to TRBJ2-7, with D possibly matching TRBD2 (5 bases). The CDR3 contains 15 residues. Between the trimmed V and J ends, which lost 5 bases and 1 base, there was a span of 16 bases. Germline CDR1 SGDLS, CDR2 YYNGEE. The whole variable domain, filled in from reference TRBV9 and TRBJ2-7, reads DSGVTQTPKHLITATGQRVTLRCSPRSGDLSVYWYQQSLDQGLQFLIQYYNGEERAKGNILERFSAQQFPDLHSELNLSSLELGDSALYFCASSAISGWSYEQYFGPGTRLTVT.

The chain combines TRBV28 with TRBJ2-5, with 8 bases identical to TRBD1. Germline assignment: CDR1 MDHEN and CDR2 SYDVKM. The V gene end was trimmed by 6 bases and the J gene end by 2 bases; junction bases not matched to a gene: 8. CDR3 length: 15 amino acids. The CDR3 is CASSPSGGLQETQYF. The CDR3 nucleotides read TGTGCCAGCAGCCCCTCAGGGGGCCTACAAGAGACCCAGTACTTC. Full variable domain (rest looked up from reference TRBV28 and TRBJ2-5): DVKVTQSSRYLVKRTGEKVFLECVQDMDHENMFWYRQDPGLGLRLIYFSYDVKMKEKGDIPEGYSVSREKKERFSLILESASTNQTSMYLCASSPSGGLQETQYFGPGTRLLVL.

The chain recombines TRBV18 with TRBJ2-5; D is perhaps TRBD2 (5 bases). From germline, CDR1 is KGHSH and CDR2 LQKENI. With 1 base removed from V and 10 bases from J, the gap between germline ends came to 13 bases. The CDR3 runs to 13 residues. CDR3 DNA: TGTGCCAGCTCACCACGTGGACCACGGGACCAGTACTTC. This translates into CASSPRGPRDQYF.

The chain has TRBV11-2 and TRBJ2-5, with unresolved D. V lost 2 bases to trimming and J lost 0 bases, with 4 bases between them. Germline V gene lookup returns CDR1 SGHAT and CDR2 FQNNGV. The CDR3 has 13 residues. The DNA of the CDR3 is TGTGCCAGCAGCTTAATGTACCAAGAGACCCAGTACTTC. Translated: CASSLMYQETQYF.

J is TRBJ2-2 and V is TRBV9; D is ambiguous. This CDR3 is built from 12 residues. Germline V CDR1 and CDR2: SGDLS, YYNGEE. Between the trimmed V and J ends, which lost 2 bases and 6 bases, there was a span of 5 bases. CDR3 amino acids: CASSVGPGELFF. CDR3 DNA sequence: TGTGCCAGCAGCGTTGGACCCGGGGAGCTGTTTTTT.

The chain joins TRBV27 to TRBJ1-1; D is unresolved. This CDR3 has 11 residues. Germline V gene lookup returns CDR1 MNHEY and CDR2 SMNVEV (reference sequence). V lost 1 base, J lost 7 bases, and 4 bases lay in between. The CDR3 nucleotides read TGTGCCAGCAGTTTATGGGGTGAAGCTTTCTTT. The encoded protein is CASSLWGEAFF.

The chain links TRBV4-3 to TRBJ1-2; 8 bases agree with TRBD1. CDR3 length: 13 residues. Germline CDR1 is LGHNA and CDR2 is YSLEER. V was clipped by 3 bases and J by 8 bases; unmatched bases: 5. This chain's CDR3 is CASSQDRVQGYTF. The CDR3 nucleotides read TGCGCCAGCAGCCAGGACAGGGTCCAGGGCTACACCTTC.

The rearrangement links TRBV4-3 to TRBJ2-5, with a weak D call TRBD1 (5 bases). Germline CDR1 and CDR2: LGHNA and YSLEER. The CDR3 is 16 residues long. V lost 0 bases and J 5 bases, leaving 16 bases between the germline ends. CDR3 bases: TGCGCCAGCAGCCAAGATACAAGGGGCAAATTTGAGACCCAGTACTTC. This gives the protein CASSQDTRGKFETQYF.

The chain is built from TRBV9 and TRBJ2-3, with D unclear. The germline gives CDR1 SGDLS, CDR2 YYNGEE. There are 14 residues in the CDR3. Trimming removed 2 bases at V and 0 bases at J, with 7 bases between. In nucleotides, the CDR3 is TGTGCCAGCAGCGTCCGGACGAGCACAGATACGCAGTATTTT. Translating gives CASSVRTSTDTQYF.

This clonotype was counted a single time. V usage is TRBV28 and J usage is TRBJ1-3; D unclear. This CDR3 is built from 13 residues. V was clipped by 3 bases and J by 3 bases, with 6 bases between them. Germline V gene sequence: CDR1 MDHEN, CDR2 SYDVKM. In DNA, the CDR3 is TGTGCCAGCAGTTTCGGCCTTGGAAACACCATATATTTT. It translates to CASSFGLGNTIYF.

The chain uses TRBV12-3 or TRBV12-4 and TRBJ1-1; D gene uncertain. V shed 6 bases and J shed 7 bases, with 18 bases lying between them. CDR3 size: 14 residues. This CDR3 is CASSQSPPQREAFF. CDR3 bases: TGTGCCAGCAGCCAATCCCCACCACAGCGTGAAGCTTTCTTT.

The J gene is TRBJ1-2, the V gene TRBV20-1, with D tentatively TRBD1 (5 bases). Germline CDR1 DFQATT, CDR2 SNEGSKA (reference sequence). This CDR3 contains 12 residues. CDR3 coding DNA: TGCAGGGGGGGTGGAGGGCCGGATGGCTACACCTTC. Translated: CRGGGGPDGYTF.